This note documents a single TCR beta chain sequence. The target antigen is unknown. The data belong to a study of CD4+ T cells in melanoma. Study results and caveats: A reported correlation linked neoantigen-specific CD4+ T cells to CD8+, macrophage and B cell function. In melanoma, neoantigen-specific CD4+ T cells reportedly differed in differentiation state.

V lost 3 bases and J 3 bases, leaving 7 bases between the germline ends. The germline V gene encodes CDR1 KGHSH and CDR2 LQKENI. The CDR3 runs to 13 residues. Assay: immunoSEQ multiplex PCR; the TCRdb copy retains only in-frame clones and omits some. The sample includes approximately 20,000 clones, around 80% of them seen just once. V and J are TRBV18 and TRBJ2-3, with unresolved D. This receptor was taken from a human donor with melanoma. The CDR3 here is CASSPIRTDTQYF. CDR3 nucleotide sequence: TGTGCCAGCTCACCGATCAGGACAGATACGCAGTATTTT.